The 18 T cell receptor beta chains below were found in one sample sequenced in a study of Tregs in tolerant kidney transplant recipients. The repertoire was sequenced with immunoSEQ multiplex PCR; TCRdb's copy has only in-frame clones and lacks some. The ten top clones account for around 4%, within a sample of about 23,000 clones. Mixed chimerism was transient after nonmyeloablative marrow transplants from related graft donors. The material sequenced was CD4+ T cells from blood (PBMCs), taken 6 months after the transplant. These receptors originate from a human patient who received a combined kidney and bone marrow transplant. The graft donor may be the source of some T cells.

About this clone: The read ends 3 residues before the CDR3 terminus; that terminus is restored from the germline J gene. This rearrangement joins TRBV7-2 to TRBJ2-2; a weak D match, TRBD1 (6 bases). This CDR3 is 14 amino acids long. The germline V and J ends were trimmed by 1 base and 7 bases, with 10 bases remaining between them. Germline assignment: CDR1 SGHTA and CDR2 FQGNSA. Partial CDR3 DNA: TGTGCCAGCAGCTTAGACCTGACAGGCGGGGAG. Protein: CASSLDLTGGE. The entire CDR3 is CASSLDLTGGELFF.

As regards this clone: The read terminates 3 residues before the CDR3 end, so the remaining end is supplied by the germline J gene. The chain combines TRBV7-8 with TRBJ2-1; 8 positions match TRBD2. V gave up 5 bases and J gave up 0 bases; unmatched junction bases: 3. Germline CDR1 SGHVS, CDR2 FQNEAQ. The CDR3 loop spans 15 amino acids. CDR3 sequence reads: CASSILADSYNEQFF. The covered CDR3 bases are TGTGCCAGCAGCATACTAGCGGACTCCTACAATGAG.

As to this clone: The read terminates 3 residues ahead of where the CDR3 ends, so the germline J gene completes it. The chain combines TRBV30 with TRBJ2-2; 9 bases agree with TRBD1. Germline CDR1 reads GTSNPN; CDR2 reads SVGIG (reference sequence). CDR3 length equals 14 residues. Trimming at V came to 7 bases and at J to 1 base, leaving 4 bases not matched to a gene. The CDR3 region is CASDRGWNTGELFF. CDR3 DNA (partial): TGTGCCTCTGACAGGGGGTGGAACACCGGGGAG. Together with reference TRBV30 and TRBJ2-2, the CDR3 gives the full variable domain: SQTIHQWPATLVQPVGSPLSLECTVEGTSNPNLYWYRQAAGRGLQLLFYSVGIGQISSEVPQNLSASRPQDRQFILSSKKLLLSDSGFYLCASDRGWNTGELFFGEGSRLTVL.

With regard to this clone: The read terminates 3 residues ahead of where the CDR3 ends, so the germline J gene completes it. The chain employs TRBV2 and TRBJ2-1, with 8 bases lining up with TRBD2. The V gene end was trimmed by 6 bases and the J gene end by 8 bases; junction bases not matched to a gene: 12. The CDR3 has 15 amino acids. Germline-derived CDR1 and CDR2 are SNHLY and FYNNEI. Incomplete CDR3 DNA: TGTGCCAGCAGAACCGGGACTAGGGGGTGGGATGAG. Its protein product is CASRTGTRGWDE. From start to end, the CDR3 is CASRTGTRGWDEQFF.

According to its frequency, this clone is medium-sized (0.01 to 0.1%). Read coverage stops 3 residues before the CDR3 terminus; the germline J gene supplies the remainder. V and J are TRBV7-6 and TRBJ1-6; D is ambiguous. V lost 1 base to trimming and J lost 11 bases, with 9 bases between them. This CDR3 comprises 13 residues. From germline, CDR1 is SGHVS and CDR2 FNYEAQ. CDR3 bases read: TGTGCCAGCAGCTTAGAAGCCGGGGCACCC. As protein: CASSLEAGAP. The whole CDR3 protein is CASSLEAGAPLHF. The whole variable domain, remainder taken from reference TRBV7-6 and TRBJ1-6, is GAGVSQSPRYKVTKRGQDVALRCDPISGHVSLYWYRQALGQGPEFLTYFNYEAQQDKSGLPNDRFSAERPEGSISTLTIQRTEQRDSAMYRCASSLEAGAPLHFGNGTRLTVT.

A word on this clone: The read stops 3 residues short of the end of the CDR3; the missing end is completed from the germline J gene. V usage is TRBV2 and J usage is TRBJ2-7, with 8 bases lining up with TRBD1. V shed 2 bases and J 6 bases; nucleotides not matched to a gene: 6. CDR1 SNHLY and CDR2 FYNNEI come from the germline V gene. This CDR3 is 14 amino acids long. The CDR3 region is CASSEWQGATEQYF. The CDR3 DNA, read in part, is TGTGCCAGCAGTGAATGGCAGGGGGCAACCGAG.

Worth noting for this clone: The CDR3 end falls 3 residues outside the read, so it is completed with the germline J gene. This chain links TRBV20-1 with TRBJ1-4; 7 bases align to TRBD1. The CDR3 is 13 residues long. Unmatched junction bases numbered 9, after V lost 6 bases and J lost 8 bases. CDR1 DFQATT and CDR2 SNEGSKA come from the germline V gene (reference sequence). CDR3 sequence: CSAPRGTDEKLFF. Partial CDR3 DNA: TGCAGTGCCCCAAGGGGGACAGACGAAAAA.

Note on this clone: The CDR3 end is not reached by the read, which stops 3 residues before it; the germline J gene fills it in. This chain uses TRBV10-3 with TRBJ1-1; D possibly corresponds to TRBD1 (6 bases). Germline CDR1 ENHRY, CDR2 SYGVKD. The CDR3 runs to 15 residues. CDR3 DNA (partial): TGTGCCATCAGTGAGTCCAGACAGGATCTTAAGGAA. Protein product: CAISESRQDLKE. The whole CDR3 region reads CAISESRQDLKEAFF.

Notes on this clone: At one boundary the junction diverges from the germline segment, which might be a read error. With the read ending 3 residues before the CDR3 end, the germline J gene is used to fill in that end. The chain uses TRBV4-2 and TRBJ2-7; 7 positions match TRBD1. This CDR3 has 18 amino acids. Germline V gene sequence: CDR1 LGHNA, CDR2 YNFKEQ. The CDR3 loop is CASSHSILPGGRSYEQYF. The sequenced part of the CDR3 DNA is TGCGCCAGCAGCCATTCTATTTTACCAGGGGGTAGATCCTACGAG.

About this clone itself: The CDR3 end falls 3 residues outside the read, so it is completed with the germline J gene. The V call is TRBV20-1, the J call TRBJ2-4; D may be TRBD2 (6 bases). Trimming shortened V by 6 bases and J by 8 bases, and 17 bases separated the two germline ends. Germline V gene data show CDR1 as DFQATT and CDR2 as SNEGSKA (reference sequence). The CDR3 contains 13 residues. The DNA read from the CDR3 is TGCAGTGCCGACCCTCTAGCGTGGGACATT. It encodes CSADPLAWDI. From start to end, the CDR3 is CSADPLAWDIQYF.

Worth noting for this clone: From the germline J gene comes the end of the CDR3, since the read stops 3 residues before it. The chain uses TRBV5-6 and TRBJ1-2, with a weak D call TRBD1 (6 bases). The CDR3 contains 13 residues. Trimming stripped 4 bases from V and 3 bases from J, with 10 bases between. Germline lookup yields CDR1 SGHDT and CDR2 YYEEEE. The covered CDR3 bases are TGTGCCAGCAGCGACCGGACAGACTATGGC. It codes for CASSDRTDYG. The whole CDR3 protein reads CASSDRTDYGYTF.

Comment on this clone: The CDR3 end lies 3 residues beyond the end of the read and is filled in from the germline J gene. The chain has TRBV7-6 and TRBJ1-2; D possibly corresponds to TRBD1 (5 bases). The CDR3 consists of 14 residues. Germline V CDR1 and CDR2: SGHVS, FNYEAQ. The CDR3: CASSSYDSTGGYTF. The covered CDR3 bases are TGTGCCAGCAGCTCGTATGACAGCACGGGAGGC.

As for this clone: Mismatch with germline at one junction end may stem from a read error. The read comes to an end 3 residues before the CDR3 does, leaving the germline J gene to fill in the end. The J gene is TRBJ2-3, the V gene TRBV7-2; D uncertain. The CDR3 runs 12 residues. Germline values: CDR1 SGHTA, CDR2 FQGNSA. The sequenced CDR3 bases are TGTGCCAGCAACTTATTAACAGATACG. This sequence encodes CASNLLTDT. From start to end, the CDR3 is CASNLLTDTQYF.

The DNA read from the CDR3 is TGTGCCAGCAGAAGACAGGGGGCGCAGGGGACC. Protein product: CASRRQGAQGT. Given in full, the CDR3 is CASRRQGAQGTQYF. V usage is TRBV28 and J usage is TRBJ2-5; 10 bases agree with TRBD1. The read comes to an end 3 residues before the CDR3 does, leaving the germline J gene to fill in the end. Germline CDR1 is MDHEN and CDR2 is SYDVKM. Trimming at V came to 6 bases and at J to 7 bases, leaving 8 bases not matched to a gene. The CDR3 spans 14 residues.

A remark on this clone: The read falls 3 residues short of the CDR3 end, and the missing part is taken from the germline J gene. This chain uses TRBV19 with TRBJ1-5; 10 nucleotides agree with TRBD1. Germline CDR1 LNHDA, CDR2 SQIVND (reference sequence). Losses at the gene ends were 1 base for V and 2 bases for J; bases not matched to a gene: 5. The CDR3 loop spans 17 amino acids. CDR3 amino acids: CASSIVRGTGGNQPQHF. The part of the CDR3 DNA that was read is TGTGCCAGTAGTATAGTAAGAGGGACAGGGGGCAATCAGCCC.

Regarding this clone: The sequence runs out 3 residues before the end of the CDR3; the remainder is reconstructed from the germline J gene. The rearrangement uses TRBV29-1 and TRBJ2-1, with D unclear. In germline, CDR1 is SQVTM, CDR2 ANQGSEA. The CDR3 runs to 14 residues. With 3 bases removed from V and 0 bases from J, the gap between germline ends came to 9 bases. Partial CDR3 DNA: TGCAGCGTTGATCCCAGGAGCTCCTACAATGAG. It is translated as CSVDPRSSYNE. The CDR3, in full, reads CSVDPRSSYNEQFF.

Remarks on this clone: The CDR3 end lies 3 residues beyond the end of the read and is filled in from the germline J gene. This chain uses TRBV20-1 with TRBJ2-7; 14 bases fit TRBD2. V was clipped by 3 bases and J by 1 base; unmatched bases: 14. The CDR3 totals 19 residues. The germline CDR1 and CDR2 sequences are DFQATT and SNEGSKA (reference sequence). The CDR3 bases that were read are TGCAGTGCTAGTGCCGGTGGACTAGCGGGGGGTTCCCAGTCCTACGAG. It codes for CSASAGGLAGGSQSYE. The CDR3 reads in full as CSASAGGLAGGSQSYEQYF.

As for this clone: The read finishes 3 residues shy of the CDR3 end, and the germline J gene is used to complete it. The J gene is TRBJ2-1, the V gene TRBV6-2 or TRBV6-3; 11 nucleotides agree with TRBD2. Per the germline V gene, CDR1 is MNHEY and CDR2 is SVGEGT. The CDR3 extends over 13 amino acids. The trim removed 6 bases at V and 9 bases at J, leaving 4 bases unmatched. CDR3 DNA (partial): TGTGCCAGCAGGATAGCGGGAGGGCTTGAG. This gives the protein CASRIAGGLE. The CDR3 reads in full as CASRIAGGLEQFF.